The 24 T cell receptor beta chains reported below all come from one sample, sequenced in a study of T cell responses to AZD1222 COVID-19 vaccine. Clones were read by immunoSEQ multiplex PCR, and TCRdb kept only the in-frame ones, dropping some. The sample has roughly 100,000 clones, around 82% seen once. Sequenced material: peripheral blood, taken on day 0 of AZD1222 vaccination. These receptor sequences come from an adult in good health.

V is TRBV4-1 and J is TRBJ1-2; the match to TRBD1 covers 7 bases. Unmatched junction bases numbered 12, after V lost 5 bases and J lost 3 bases. The CDR3 loop spans 16 amino acids. CDR1 MGHRA and CDR2 YSYEKL come from the germline V gene. The CDR3 loop is CASSVTGGGADYGYTF. CDR3 DNA sequence: TGCGCCAGCAGCGTGACCGGAGGGGGCGCGGACTATGGCTACACCTTC.

J is TRBJ1-2 and V is TRBV4-3, with 7 bases lining up with TRBD1. The CDR3 is 14 amino acids. Germline assignment: CDR1 LGHNA and CDR2 YSLEER. Germline trimming cut 0 bases from V and 2 bases from J; bases unmatched to any gene: 0. DNA for the CDR3: TGCGCCAGCAGCCAAGAGGACAGGAACTATGGCTACACCTTC. Protein sequence: CASSQEDRNYGYTF.

This chain joins TRBV7-9 and TRBJ1-2; D unresolved. From germline, CDR1 is SEHNR and CDR2 FQNEAQ (reference sequence). This CDR3 spans 15 amino acids. V lost 2 bases to trimming and J lost 3 bases, with 13 bases between them. DNA for the CDR3: TGTGCCAGCAGCTTATCGAGCACCCTTGACTATGGCTACACCTTC. Encoded protein: CASSLSSTLDYGYTF.

V is TRBV10-2 and J is TRBJ1-1; D is unclear. Germline CDR1 and CDR2: WSHSY and SAAADI. CDR3 length equals 15 residues. Trimming stripped 4 bases from V and 5 bases from J, with 17 bases between. The CDR3 sequence is CASSADRVRGTEAFF. For the CDR3, the DNA is TGCGCCAGCAGTGCCGACCGGGTGAGAGGGACTGAAGCTTTCTTT.

This clone was detected a few times. The DNA of the CDR3 is TGTGCCAGCAGCGTATTCTTCGGTGAGCAGTTCTTC. Its protein is CASSVFFGEQFF. This chain uses TRBV9 with TRBJ2-1; D uncertain. The V gene lost 1 base and the J gene lost 9 bases, with 8 bases spanning the gap. Germline lookup yields CDR1 SGDLS and CDR2 YYNGEE. This CDR3 region has 12 residues.

The rearrangement uses TRBV29-1 and TRBJ2-1; 9 bases align to TRBD2. This CDR3 spans 14 amino acids. From germline, CDR1 is SQVTM and CDR2 ANQGSEA. Trimming at V came to 4 bases and at J to 6 bases, leaving 7 bases not matched to a gene. CDR3 bases: TGCAGCGTTGCACGGGCGGGAGGGCCCAATGAGCAGTTCTTC. Its protein product is CSVARAGGPNEQFF.

The rearrangement joins TRBV5-4 to TRBJ1-4, with D unclear. The V gene lost 2 bases and the J gene lost 2 bases, with 1 base spanning the gap. The CDR3 consists of 12 residues. CDR1 is SGHNT and CDR2 is YYREEE in the germline V gene (reference sequence). CDR3 sequence reads: CASSFTNEKLFF. The CDR3 nucleotides are TGTGCCAGCAGCTTCACTAATGAAAAACTGTTTTTT.

The chain joins TRBV4-3 to TRBJ2-1; TRBD1 matches 9 bases. The CDR3 covers 15 residues. J gave up 4 bases and V 1 base, and 2 bases lay outside the gene matches. The germline V gene encodes CDR1 LGHNA and CDR2 YSLEER. DNA for the CDR3: TGCGCCAGCAGCCAAGGGGACAGGGAATACAATGAGCAGTTCTTC. Its translation: CASSQGDREYNEQFF.

The chain recombines TRBV4-1 with TRBJ2-5; no firm D call. CDR1 is MGHRA, CDR2 YSYEKL, per germline. This CDR3 comprises 15 residues. V gave up 4 bases and J gave up 5 bases, with 17 bases separating them. CDR3 in DNA: TGCGCCAGCAGCCGGGCAAAGGGTCCTTGGGAGACCCAGTACTTC. Translation: CASSRAKGPWETQYF.

This chain connects TRBV7-2 to TRBJ1-1; TRBD1 might be the D (5 bases). This CDR3 comprises 14 residues. Germline V gives CDR1 SGHTA, CDR2 FQGNSA. Trimming left V 1 base short and J 1 base short, with 7 bases between. The CDR3 nucleotides read TGTGCCAGCAGCTTAGTGACAGAGAACACTGAAGCTTTCTTT. The encoded protein is CASSLVTENTEAFF. The variable domain in full, with the rest retrieved from reference TRBV7-2 and TRBJ1-1, is GAGVSQSPSNKVTEKGKDVELRCDPISGHTALYWYRQSLGQGLEFLIYFQGNSAPDKSGLPSDRFSAERTGGSVSTLTIQRTQQEDSAVYLCASSLVTENTEAFFGQGTRLTVV.

The gene calls are TRBV15 and TRBJ2-1; no definite D call. Germline-derived CDR1 and CDR2 are LNHNV and YYDKDF (reference sequence). Between the trimmed V and J ends, which lost 0 bases and 6 bases, there was a span of 9 bases. CDR3 length: 14 residues. The CDR3 DNA sequence: TGTGCCACCAGCAGAGATAGTTTTATCAATGAGCAGTTCTTC. This sequence encodes CATSRDSFINEQFF.

The chain is built from TRBV14 and TRBJ1-1; a weak D match, TRBD1 (5 bases). Germline values: CDR1 SGHDN, CDR2 FVKESK. The ends were cut back, 3 bases at V and 8 bases at J, with 7 bases in the middle. The CDR3 consists of 11 residues. The CDR3 nucleotides read TGTGCCAGCAGCCAGGGACGGGAAGCTTTCTTT. This sequence encodes CASSQGREAFF.

This clone has only a few counts. The chain carries TRBV25-1 and TRBJ2-7; 10 bases agree with TRBD1. Germline V lookup: CDR1 MGHDK, CDR2 SYGVNS. CDR3 length: 14 residues. Trimming at V came to 4 bases and at J to 3 bases, leaving 3 bases not matched to a gene. The CDR3 DNA reads as TGTGCCAGCAGTGGCGGGACAGGGGTCTACGAGCAGTACTTC. Protein sequence: CASSGGTGVYEQYF.

This chain uses TRBV3-1 (or the pseudogene TRBV3-2) with TRBJ1-4; D possibly corresponds to TRBD1 (6 bases). The V end lost 1 base, the J end lost 7 bases, and 13 bases lay between the germline ends. Germline CDR1 is LGHDT and CDR2 is YNNKEL (reference sequence). The CDR3 sequence is 15 residues long. The chain's CDR3 is CASSQVTRGGEKLFF. The CDR3 DNA sequence: TGTGCCAGCAGCCAAGTAACCAGGGGAGGTGAAAAACTGTTTTTT.

This clone was picked up one time. The V and J genes are TRBV2 and TRBJ2-5, with TRBD1 as a possible D gene (6 bases). The V and J ends lost 2 bases and 1 base respectively, with 17 bases between them. This CDR3 contains 17 residues. Germline V gene sequence: CDR1 SNHLY, CDR2 FYNNEI. The CDR3 bases are TGTGCCAGCAGTGAATTGAGTGGCCTAGGGGGCCAAGAGACCCAGTACTTC. Protein: CASSELSGLGGQETQYF.

This chain connects TRBV24-1 to TRBJ2-5, with unresolved D. The CDR3 is 13 amino acids. The V end lost 4 bases, the J end lost 1 base, and 6 bases lay between the germline ends. The V gene's germline CDR1 is KGHDR and CDR2 SFDVKD. CDR3 loop: CATSDSSQETQYF. The CDR3 DNA sequence: TGTGCCACCAGTGACAGCTCCCAAGAGACCCAGTACTTC.

V gene TRBV6-6 combines with J gene TRBJ1-1; weak D call: TRBD1 (5 bases). Germline V gene sequence: CDR1 MNHNY, CDR2 SVGAGI (reference sequence). This CDR3 is 12 amino acids long. V shed 4 bases and J shed 7 bases, with 10 bases lying between them. The CDR3 loop reads CASSSRDFEAFF. DNA of the CDR3: TGTGCCAGCAGTTCCCGGGACTTTGAAGCTTTCTTT.

This clone was seen a handful of times. V usage is TRBV11-3 and J usage is TRBJ1-6; 7 positions agree with TRBD1. This CDR3 has 15 amino acids. CDR1 is SGHNT and CDR2 is YENEEA in the germline V gene. V lost 0 bases and J lost 9; bases outside the gene matches: 5. The CDR3 DNA follows: TGTGCCAGCAGCTTAGATCCCGGACAGGTTTCACCCCTCCACTTT. Translating it yields CASSLDPGQVSPLHF.

This clone is classed as medium-sized. Other DNA sequences in the sample encode the same CDR3. The chain joins TRBV7-8 to TRBJ2-2, with TRBD2 matching 9 bases. V dropped 0 bases and J dropped 5; count of bases not matched to a gene: 13. This CDR3 contains 19 residues. The germline CDR1 and CDR2 sequences are SGHVS and FQNEAQ. The CDR3 DNA reads TGTGCCAGCAGCTTAGCGGTTGGGGCGGGAGGGCCGAGGACCGGGGAGCTGTTTTTT. It codes for CASSLAVGAGGPRTGELFF.

This chain joins TRBV3-1 (or the pseudogene TRBV3-2) and TRBJ2-1, with 13 bases that match TRBD2. In germline, CDR1 is LGHDT, CDR2 YNNKEL (reference sequence). The CDR3 length is 16 residues. Trimming cost V 4 bases and J 7 bases; bases outside gene matches: 7. The CDR3 region has the DNA TGTGCCAGCAGCCCCCGACTAGCGGGGGGTCCTAATGAGCAGTTCTTC. As protein: CASSPRLAGGPNEQFF.

The V and J genes are TRBV7-9 and TRBJ1-4; possible D gene TRBD1, 5 bases. There are 15 residues in the CDR3. The ends were cut back, 0 bases at V and 5 bases at J, with 10 bases in the middle. Germline V gene lookup returns CDR1 SEHNR and CDR2 FQNEAQ (reference sequence). In DNA, the CDR3 is TGTGCCAGCAGCTTAGCACAGGCGAGCAATGAAAAACTGTTTTTT. This codes for CASSLAQASNEKLFF.

The J gene is TRBJ2-5, the V gene TRBV5-4; tentatively, D is TRBD2 (6 bases). CDR1 and CDR2 from the germline V gene are SGHNT and YYREEE (reference sequence). V was cut by 3 bases and J by 5 bases, with 17 bases left in between. The CDR3 length is 15 residues. The CDR3: CASSSGTAGTETQYF. DNA of the CDR3: TGTGCCAGCAGCTCGGGGACGGCGGGGACGGAGACCCAGTACTTC. The whole variable domain, filled in from reference TRBV5-4 and TRBJ2-5, reads ETGVTQSPTHLIKTRGQQVTLRCSSQSGHNTVSWYQQALGQGPQFIFQYYREEENGRGNFPPRFSGLQFPNYSSELNVNALELDDSALYLCASSSGTAGTETQYFGPGTRLLVL.

V and J are TRBV9 and TRBJ2-7, with 9 bases fitting TRBD2. Trimming removed 0 bases from V and 3 bases from J; junction bases left unmatched: 4. The CDR3 loop spans 15 amino acids. Germline CDR1 and CDR2: SGDLS and YYNGEE. As DNA, the CDR3 is TGTGCCAGCAGCGTAGAGGGGACTAGCAACTACGAGCAGTACTTC. Encoded protein: CASSVEGTSNYEQYF.

This chain uses TRBV5-8 with TRBJ2-7; D remains unclear. This CDR3 comprises 11 residues. The germline V gene has CDR1 SGHTS and CDR2 YDEGEE. Trimming removed 1 base at V and 7 bases at J, with 6 bases between. CDR3 sequence: CASSLLGEQYF. CDR3 nucleotides: TGTGCCAGCAGCTTGCTGGGGGAGCAGTACTTC.